This T cell receptor (beta chain) was sequenced for a study of T cells in localized non-small cell lung cancer. General observations from the study: Because researchers sequenced only one region of the tumor, heterogeneity is still possible. Adjacent uninvolved lung had the highest clonality, suggesting focused antigen responses. Appearing in adjacent lung were a median approximately 50 of the top 100 tumor clones.

Generated by immunoSEQ multiplex PCR, the TCRdb table keeps only in-frame clones and is missing some. The sample consists of about 79,000 clones, just under 85% of them appearing once. Points on this clone: What it binds is unknown.

Source: peripheral blood, taken before any cancer treatment. The receptor was isolated from a female donor over 55 with stage I lung adenocarcinoma.

The CDR3 bases are TGTGCCAGCAGTTTAACCTCCCTCTTCAGTCAGCCCCAGCATTTT. It translates to CASSLTSLFSQPQHF. The chain combines TRBV28 with TRBJ1-5; D gene uncertain. The CDR3 length is 15 residues. Germline V gene data show CDR1 as MDHEN and CDR2 as SYDVKM. Deletions cut 2 bases from V and 6 bases from J, with 14 bases between.